This TCR beta chain was profiled in a study of T cell repertoires in cytomegalovirus infection. Only a few counts were recorded for this clonotype. TCRdb analysed the reads with MiXCR anew, one entry per CDR3 protein. The table shows around 180,000 distinct CDR3 sequences, with approximately 30% occurring only once. Germline CDR1 and CDR2: ENHRY and SYGVKD. V shed 8 bases, J shed 4 bases, and the junction held 10 bases outside the gene matches. The CDR3 extends over 16 amino acids. Sequenced: PBMCs. This receptor was taken from a human donor in good health (CMV status not recorded). Some clones in this sample may be carry-over from other donors' samples. The chain is built from TRBV10-3 and TRBJ2-2; TRBD1 matches at 10 bases. The CDR3 reads CAIHDRGLFSTGELFF. The CDR3 nucleotides are TGTGCCATCCACGACAGGGGGCTCTTCAGCACCGGGGAGCTGTTTTTT.